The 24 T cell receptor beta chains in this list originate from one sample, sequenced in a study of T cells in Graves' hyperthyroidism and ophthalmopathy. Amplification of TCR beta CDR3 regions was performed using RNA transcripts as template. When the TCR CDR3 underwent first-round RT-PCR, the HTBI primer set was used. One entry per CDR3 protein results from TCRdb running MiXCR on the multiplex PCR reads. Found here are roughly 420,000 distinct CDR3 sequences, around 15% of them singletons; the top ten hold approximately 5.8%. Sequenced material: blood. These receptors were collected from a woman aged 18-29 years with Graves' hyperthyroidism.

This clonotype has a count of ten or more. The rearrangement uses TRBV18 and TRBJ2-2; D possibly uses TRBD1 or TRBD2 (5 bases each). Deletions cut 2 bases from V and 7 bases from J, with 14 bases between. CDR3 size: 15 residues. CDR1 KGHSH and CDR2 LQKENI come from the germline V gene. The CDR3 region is CASSPMGTTGGELFF. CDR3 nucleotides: TGTGCCAGCTCACCAATGGGGACGACGGGCGGGGAGCTGTTTTTT.

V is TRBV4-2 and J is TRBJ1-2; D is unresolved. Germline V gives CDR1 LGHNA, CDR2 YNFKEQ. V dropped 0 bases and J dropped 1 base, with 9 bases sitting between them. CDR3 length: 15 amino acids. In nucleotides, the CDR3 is TGTGCCAGCAGCCAAGATCTATTGGATAACTATGGCTACACCTTC. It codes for CASSQDLLDNYGYTF.

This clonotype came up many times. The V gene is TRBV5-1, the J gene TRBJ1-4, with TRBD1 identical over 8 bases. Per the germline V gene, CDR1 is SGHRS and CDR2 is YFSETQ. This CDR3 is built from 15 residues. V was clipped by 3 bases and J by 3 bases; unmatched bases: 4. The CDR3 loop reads CASSSDRGANEKLFF. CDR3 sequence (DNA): TGCGCCAGCAGCTCAGACAGGGGAGCTAATGAAAAACTGTTTTTT.

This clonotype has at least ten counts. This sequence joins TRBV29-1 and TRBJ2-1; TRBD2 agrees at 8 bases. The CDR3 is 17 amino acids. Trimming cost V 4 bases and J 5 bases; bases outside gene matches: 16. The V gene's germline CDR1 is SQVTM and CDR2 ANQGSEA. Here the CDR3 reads CSVVFLRTSHLNNEQFF. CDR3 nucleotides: TGCAGCGTTGTGTTTCTCAGGACTAGCCACCTCAACAATGAGCAGTTCTTC.

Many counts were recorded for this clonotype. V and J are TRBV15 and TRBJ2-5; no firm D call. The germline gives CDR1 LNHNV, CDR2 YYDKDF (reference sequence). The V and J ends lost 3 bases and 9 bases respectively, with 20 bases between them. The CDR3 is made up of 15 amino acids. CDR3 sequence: CATSRVRLSSEAQYF. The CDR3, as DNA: TGTGCCACCAGCAGGGTCCGGTTGAGTTCTGAGGCCCAGTACTTC.

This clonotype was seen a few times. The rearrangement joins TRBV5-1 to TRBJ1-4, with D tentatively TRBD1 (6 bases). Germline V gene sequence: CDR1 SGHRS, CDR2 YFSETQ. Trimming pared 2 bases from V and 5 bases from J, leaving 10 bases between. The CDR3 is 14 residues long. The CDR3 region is CASSFQGRNEKLFF. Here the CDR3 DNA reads TGCGCCAGCAGCTTCCAGGGGAGAAATGAAAAACTGTTTTTT.

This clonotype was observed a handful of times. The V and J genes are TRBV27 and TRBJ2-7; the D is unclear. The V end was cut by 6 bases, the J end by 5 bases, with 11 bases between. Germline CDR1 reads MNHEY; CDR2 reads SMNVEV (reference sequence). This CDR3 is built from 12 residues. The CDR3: CASRTLSHEQYF. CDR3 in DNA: TGTGCCAGCAGAACCCTATCCCACGAGCAGTACTTC.

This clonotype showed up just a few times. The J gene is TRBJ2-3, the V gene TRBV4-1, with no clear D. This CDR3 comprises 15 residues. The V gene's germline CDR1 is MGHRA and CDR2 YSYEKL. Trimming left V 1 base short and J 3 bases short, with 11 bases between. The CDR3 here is CASSQVNTVTDTQYF. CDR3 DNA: TGCGCCAGCAGCCAAGTGAACACGGTGACAGATACGCAGTATTTT.

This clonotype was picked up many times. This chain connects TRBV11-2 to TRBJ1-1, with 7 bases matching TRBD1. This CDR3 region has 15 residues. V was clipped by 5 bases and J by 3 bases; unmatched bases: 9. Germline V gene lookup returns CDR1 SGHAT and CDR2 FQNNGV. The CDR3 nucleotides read TGTGCCAGCAGCGGGTACAGGGGCGGGTACACTGAAGCTTTCTTT. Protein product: CASSGYRGGYTEAFF.

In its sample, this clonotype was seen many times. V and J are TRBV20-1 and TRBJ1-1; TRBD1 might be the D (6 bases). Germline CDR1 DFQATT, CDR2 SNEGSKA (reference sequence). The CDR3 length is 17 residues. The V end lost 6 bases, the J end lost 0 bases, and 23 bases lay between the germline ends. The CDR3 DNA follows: TGCAGTGCCTGTACCATTACGACAGGACGTATGAACACTGAAGCTTTCTTT. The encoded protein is CSACTITTGRMNTEAFF.

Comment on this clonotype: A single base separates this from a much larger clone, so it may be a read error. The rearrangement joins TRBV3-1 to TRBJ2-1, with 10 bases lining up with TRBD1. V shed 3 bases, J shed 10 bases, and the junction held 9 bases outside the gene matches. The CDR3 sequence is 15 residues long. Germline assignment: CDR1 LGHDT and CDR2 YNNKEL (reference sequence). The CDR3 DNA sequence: TGTGCCAGCAGCCATGATGGGACAGGGGTAAAGGAGCAGTTCTTC. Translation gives CASSHDGTGVKEQFF.

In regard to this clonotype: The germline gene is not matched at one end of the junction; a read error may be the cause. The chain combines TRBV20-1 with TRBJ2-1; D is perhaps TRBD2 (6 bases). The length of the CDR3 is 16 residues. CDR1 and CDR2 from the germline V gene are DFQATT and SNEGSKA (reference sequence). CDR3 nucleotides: TGCAATGCTAGGAAGTACCCGGGGGATTTTTACAATGAGCAGTTCTTC. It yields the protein CNARKYPGDFYNEQFF.

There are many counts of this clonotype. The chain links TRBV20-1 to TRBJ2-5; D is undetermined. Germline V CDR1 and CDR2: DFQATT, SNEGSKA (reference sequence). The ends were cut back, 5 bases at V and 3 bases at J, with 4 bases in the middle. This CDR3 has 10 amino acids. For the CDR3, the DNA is TGCAGTGCTCGAAAAGAGACCCAGTACTTC. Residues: CSARKETQYF.

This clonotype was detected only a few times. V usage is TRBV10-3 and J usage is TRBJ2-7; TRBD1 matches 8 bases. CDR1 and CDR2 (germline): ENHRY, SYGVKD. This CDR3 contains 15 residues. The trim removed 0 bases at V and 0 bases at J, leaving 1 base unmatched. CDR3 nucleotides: TGTGCCATCAGTGAGTCGACAGGGGCCTCCTACGAGCAGTACTTC. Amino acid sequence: CAISESTGASYEQYF.

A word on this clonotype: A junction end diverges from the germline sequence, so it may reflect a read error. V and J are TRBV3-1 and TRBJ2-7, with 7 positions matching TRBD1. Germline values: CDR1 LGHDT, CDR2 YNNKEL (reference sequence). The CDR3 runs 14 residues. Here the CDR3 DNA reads TGCGCCAGCGGCCGCGCCAGGGGGTCCTACGAGCAGTACTTC. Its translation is CASGRARGSYEQYF.

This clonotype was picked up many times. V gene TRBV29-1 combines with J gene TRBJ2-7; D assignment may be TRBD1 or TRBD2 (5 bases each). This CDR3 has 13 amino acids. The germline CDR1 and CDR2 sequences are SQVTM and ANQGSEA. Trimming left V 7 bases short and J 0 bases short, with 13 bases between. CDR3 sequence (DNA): TGCAGCGGTAGTAGGGGACCCTCCTACGAGCAGTACTTC. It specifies CSGSRGPSYEQYF.

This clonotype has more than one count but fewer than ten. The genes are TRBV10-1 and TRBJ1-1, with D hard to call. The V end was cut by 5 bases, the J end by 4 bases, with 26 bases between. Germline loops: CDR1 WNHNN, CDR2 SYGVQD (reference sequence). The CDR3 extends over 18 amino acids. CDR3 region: CASSPMPGDVGAGTEAFF. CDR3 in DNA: TGCGCCAGCAGTCCCATGCCAGGCGACGTGGGCGCGGGCACTGAAGCTTTCTTT.

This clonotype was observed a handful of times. CDR3 loop: CASSRGKGLAGDGEQFF. CDR3 DNA sequence: TGTGCCAGCTCCCGCGGAAAGGGACTAGCGGGAGACGGTGAGCAGTTCTTC. The chain combines TRBV18 with TRBJ2-1, with 14 bases fitting TRBD2. Germline V gene lookup returns CDR1 KGHSH and CDR2 LQKENI. With 6 bases clipped from V and 9 bases from J, the junction kept 13 bases outside the gene matches. The CDR3 spans 17 residues. Using reference TRBV18 and TRBJ2-1 for the parts outside the CDR3, the full variable domain is NAGVMQNPRHLVRRRGQEARLRCSPMKGHSHVYWYRQLPEEGLKFMVYLQKENIIDESGMPKERFSAEFPKEGPSILRIQQVVRGDSAAYFCASSRGKGLAGDGEQFFGPGTRLTVL.

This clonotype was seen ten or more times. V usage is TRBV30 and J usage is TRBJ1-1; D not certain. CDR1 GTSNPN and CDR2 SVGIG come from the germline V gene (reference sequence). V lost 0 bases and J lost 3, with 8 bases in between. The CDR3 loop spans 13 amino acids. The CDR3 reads CAWSVLGYTEAFF. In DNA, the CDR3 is TGTGCCTGGAGTGTATTGGGGTACACTGAAGCTTTCTTT.

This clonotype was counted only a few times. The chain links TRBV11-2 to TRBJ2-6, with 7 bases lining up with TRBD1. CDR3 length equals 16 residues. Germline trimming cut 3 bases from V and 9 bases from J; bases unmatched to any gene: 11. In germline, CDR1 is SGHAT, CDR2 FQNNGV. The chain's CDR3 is CASSLTGISSVNVLTF. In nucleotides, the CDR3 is TGTGCCAGCAGCTTGACAGGGATCAGTTCGGTCAACGTCCTGACTTTC. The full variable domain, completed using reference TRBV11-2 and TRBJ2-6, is EAGVAQSPRYKIIEKRQSVAFWCNPISGHATLYWYQQILGQGPKLLIQFQNNGVVDDSQLPKDRFSAERLKGVDSTLKIQPAKLEDSAVYLCASSLTGISSVNVLTFGAGSRLTVL.

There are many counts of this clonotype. The CDR3 DNA reads TGTGCCAGCAGTGGACAGTCAGATACGCAGTATTTT. Protein sequence: CASSGQSDTQYF. The chain is built from TRBV28 and TRBJ2-3; D possibly corresponds to TRBD1 (6 bases). The CDR3 extends over 12 amino acids. V was trimmed by 5 bases and J by 4 bases, leaving 7 bases between them. From germline, CDR1 is MDHEN and CDR2 SYDVKM.

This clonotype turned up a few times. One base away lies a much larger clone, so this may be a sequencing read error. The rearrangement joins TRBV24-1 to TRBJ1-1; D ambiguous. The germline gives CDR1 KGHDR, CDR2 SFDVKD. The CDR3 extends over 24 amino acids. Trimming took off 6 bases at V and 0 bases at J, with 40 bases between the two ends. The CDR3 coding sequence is TGTGCCACCAGTCACAAACACGAAACGGCCTCCGTCCCAAGTTACGGTCAAATGAACACTGAAGCTTTCTTT. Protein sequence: CATSHKHETASVPSYGQMNTEAFF.

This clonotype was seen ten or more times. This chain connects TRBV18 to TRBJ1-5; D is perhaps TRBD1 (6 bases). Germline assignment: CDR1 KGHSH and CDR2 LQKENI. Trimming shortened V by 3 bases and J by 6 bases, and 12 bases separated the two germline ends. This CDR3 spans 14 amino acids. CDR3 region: CASSPTGGVQPQHF. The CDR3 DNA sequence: TGTGCCAGCTCACCGACAGGCGGGGTTCAGCCCCAGCATTTT.

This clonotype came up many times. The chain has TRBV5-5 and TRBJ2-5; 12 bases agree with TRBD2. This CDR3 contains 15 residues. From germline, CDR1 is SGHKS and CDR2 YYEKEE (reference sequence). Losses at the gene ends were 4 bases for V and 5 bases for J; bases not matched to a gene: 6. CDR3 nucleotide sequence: TGTGCCAGCAGCCGACTAGCGGGAGTGCGGGAGACCCAGTACTTC. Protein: CASSRLAGVRETQYF.